This TCR beta chain was identified during a study of beta chain features in type 1 diabetes. The CDR3 runs 14 residues. The V end lost 6 bases, the J end lost 7 bases, and 17 bases lay between the germline ends. The germline gives CDR1 SGHTA, CDR2 FQGNSA. Investigators reverse transcribed all isolated RNA, so they sequenced expressed TCRB transcripts. Assay: immunoSEQ multiplex PCR; the TCRdb copy retains only in-frame clones and omits some. The sample lists under 550,000 clones; 11% were seen once. This clone showed up just a few times. The sequence was obtained from a young woman in good health. Material for sequencing was naive CD4+ T cells from blood. The gene calls are TRBV7-2 and TRBJ2-3, with D unresolved. The CDR3 loop is CASSSRSGPNTQYF. As DNA, the CDR3 is TGTGCCAGCAGTTCCCGATCCGGGCCGAATACGCAGTATTTT.